What follows are 10 T cell receptor beta chains derived from one specimen sequenced in a study of blood T cell repertoires in COVID-19. The table came from immunoSEQ multiplex PCR; TCRdb's copy has only in-frame clones and leaves some out. The sample consists of under 200,000 clones, 88% of them appearing once. The specimen sequenced was peripheral blood. The receptors were sampled from a man between 35 and 55 years old with active or convalescent COVID-19.

The V call is TRBV28, the J call TRBJ1-2; 7 bases are shared with TRBD1. CDR1 is MDHEN, CDR2 SYDVKM, per germline. There are 13 residues in the CDR3. The V and J ends lost 6 bases and 8 bases, in that order; junction bases with no gene match: 9. The CDR3 loop reads CASSLPGGGGYTF. The CDR3 DNA sequence: TGTGCCAGCAGCCTCCCAGGGGGTGGAGGCTACACCTTC.

V gene TRBV7-9 combines with J gene TRBJ2-4; 7 positions agree with TRBD1. V shed 3 bases, J shed 3 bases, and the junction held 11 bases outside the gene matches. The germline V gene encodes CDR1 SEHNR and CDR2 FQNEAQ (reference sequence). The CDR3 is 17 residues long. The CDR3 here is CASSFRGPSSDKNIQYF. In nucleotides, the CDR3 is TGTGCCAGCAGCTTTAGGGGGCCGTCCTCGGACAAAAACATTCAGTACTTC.

The chain uses TRBV29-1 and TRBJ1-2; 7 nucleotides match TRBD1. Germline assignment: CDR1 SQVTM and CDR2 ANQGSEA. CDR3 length: 14 amino acids. Losses at the gene ends were 2 bases for V and 4 bases for J; bases not matched to a gene: 7. The CDR3 DNA reads as TGCAGCGTTGAAAGCGGGGGACAGAGCTATGGCTACACCTTC. Protein sequence: CSVESGGQSYGYTF.

V and J are TRBV27 and TRBJ2-1; 11 nucleotides agree with TRBD2. V was clipped by 5 bases and J by 7 bases; unmatched bases: 13. The CDR3 length is 17 residues. Germline assignment: CDR1 MNHEY and CDR2 SMNVEV (reference sequence). CDR3 sequence (DNA): TGTGCCAGCAGTCGTGATCTAGCGGGAGGTCCGGGTAATGAGCAGTTCTTC. Its protein product is CASSRDLAGGPGNEQFF.

This clone occurred a few times. The rearrangement uses TRBV19 and TRBJ1-1; D unclear. Trimming took 6 bases from V and 4 from J, leaving 15 bases between them. This CDR3 is built from 14 residues. Germline CDR1 is LNHDA and CDR2 is SQIVND (reference sequence). This chain's CDR3 is CASRQQQEGTEAFF. The CDR3, as DNA: TGTGCCAGTAGACAACAGCAGGAGGGCACTGAAGCTTTCTTT.

The J gene is TRBJ2-5, the V gene TRBV7-2; 9 nucleotides align to TRBD2. The length of the CDR3 is 15 residues. J gave up 6 bases and V 1 base, and 6 bases lay outside the gene matches. Germline CDR1 is SGHTA and CDR2 is FQGNSA. Written as DNA, the CDR3 is TGTGCCAGCAGCTTAGAGCGGGGGGCAGGAAAGACCCAGTACTTC. Translating gives CASSLERGAGKTQYF.

In nucleotides, the CDR3 is TGTGCCAGCAGCCAGGGGGGACAGTTCTCTGGAAACACCATATATTTT. Translation: CASSQGGQFSGNTIYF. V is TRBV3-1 (or the pseudogene TRBV3-2) and J is TRBJ1-3; TRBD1 matches at 7 bases. CDR3 size: 16 residues. V dropped 3 bases and J dropped 0; count of bases not matched to a gene: 5. Germline V gene sequence: CDR1 LGHDT, CDR2 YNNKEL (reference sequence).

The chain combines TRBV3-1 (or the pseudogene TRBV3-2) with TRBJ2-2, with unresolved D. The CDR3 loop spans 13 amino acids. CDR1 and CDR2 from the germline V gene are LGHDT and YNNKEL (reference sequence). Trimming took 5 bases from V and 2 from J, leaving 6 bases between them. The CDR3 bases are TGTGCCAGCAGCTTATTAAACACCGGGGAGCTGTTTTTT. As protein: CASSLLNTGELFF.

The rearrangement links TRBV28 to TRBJ2-5, with TRBD1 matching over 7 bases. V was pared by 5 bases and J by 5 bases, with 11 bases of the junction left unmatched. The CDR3 has 15 amino acids. From germline, CDR1 is MDHEN and CDR2 SYDVKM. This CDR3 is CASSPLTGTAETQYF. The CDR3 nucleotides read TGTGCCAGCAGTCCTCTCACCGGGACAGCGGAGACCCAGTACTTC.

The chain links TRBV12-3 or TRBV12-4 to TRBJ1-1, with a tentative D call TRBD1 (5 bases). Trimming pared 3 bases from V and 7 bases from J, leaving 12 bases between. CDR3 length equals 13 residues. The CDR3 sequence: CASSFGGANEAFF. DNA for the CDR3: TGTGCCAGCAGTTTTGGAGGGGCGAATGAAGCTTTCTTT.